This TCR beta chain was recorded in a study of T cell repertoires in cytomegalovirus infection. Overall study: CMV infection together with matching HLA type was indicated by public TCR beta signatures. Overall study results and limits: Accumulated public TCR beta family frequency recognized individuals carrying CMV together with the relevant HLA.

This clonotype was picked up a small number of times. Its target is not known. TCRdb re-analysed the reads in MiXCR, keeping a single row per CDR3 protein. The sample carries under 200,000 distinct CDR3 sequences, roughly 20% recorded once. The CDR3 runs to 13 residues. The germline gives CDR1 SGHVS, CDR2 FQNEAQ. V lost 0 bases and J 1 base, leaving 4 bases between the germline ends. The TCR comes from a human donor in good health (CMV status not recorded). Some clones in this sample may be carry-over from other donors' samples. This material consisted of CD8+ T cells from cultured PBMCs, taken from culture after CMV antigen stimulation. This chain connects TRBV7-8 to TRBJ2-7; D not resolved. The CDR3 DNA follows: TGTGCCAGCAGCTTAGCGGCTTCCTACGAGCAGTACTTC. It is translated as CASSLAASYEQYF.